Described below is a single T cell receptor beta chain sequence and its context. Original data processing: ImmunoSEQ supplied junction-only sequences lacking quality scores, so filtering was different. TCRdb's copy holds only in-frame clones and misses some; the assay was immunoSEQ multiplex PCR. That table furnishes V, J and clone size, whereas the DNA furnished D and trimming. The data contain about 2.5 million clones, roughly 90% of them seen just once; the ten biggest clones take up approximately 0.39%. The data derive from a study of shared clonotypes between healthy human individuals. Everyone who donated was a Caucasian adult who lived in Nashville, Tennessee. CDR3 length: 18 amino acids. Germline V gene sequence: CDR1 SGHAT, CDR2 FQNNGV. The J segment lost 0 bases and the V segment lost 3 bases, leaving 10 bases of the junction unmatched.

The TCR comes from a young man in good health. Some clones in this sample may be carry-over from other donors' samples. The specimen sequenced was naive CD4+ T cells from PBMCs. Subset: CD45RA+ positively selected. The chain couples TRBV11-2 to TRBJ2-7; the match to TRBD2 covers 11 bases. The CDR3 bases are TGTGCCAGCAGCTTGTCCTCTAGCGGGGGGACGGACTCCTACGAGCAGTACTTC. This sequence encodes CASSLSSSGGTDSYEQYF. Variable domain in full (rest from reference TRBV11-2 and TRBJ2-7): EAGVAQSPRYKIIEKRQSVAFWCNPISGHATLYWYQQILGQGPKLLIQFQNNGVVDDSQLPKDRFSAERLKGVDSTLKIQPAKLEDSAVYLCASSLSSSGGTDSYEQYFGPGTRLTVT.